This TCR beta chain was identified in a study of blood T cells in healthy people across ages (dated by TCRdb to 2014 to 2015). For the wider study: Template switching captured roughly one uniquely barcoded TCR beta cDNA molecule per two T cells in model experiments. Age-related changes in TCR beta repertoire diversity were measured in the study by deep sequencing normalized with unique cDNA molecular identifiers. The study analyzed two additional independent replicas of 1 million unique cDNA reads from the same blood draw for two donors, one aged 18 to 29 and one aged 80 or older. Four age groups were formed from the donors: young (average 16 years), middle-aged (just under 40), aged (about 62) and long-lived (approximately 80). To avoid experimental bias, donors of different ages were randomly spread across the sequencing lanes. Findings and caveats that apply to the study as a whole: A strong correlation was found between observed TCR beta diversity and the percentage of naive T cells measured by flow cytometry. Observed TCR beta diversity per million T cells fell roughly linearly with age, and a significant reduction was already apparent by age around 39. Because the CMV infection status of the donors was unknown, age-related changes in expanded clonotypes may potentially have been confounded. Because profiling used bulk unsorted PBMCs, naive and antigen-experienced compartments could not be compared conclusively. Total diversity estimates from one million sequenced T cells were considered lower bounds and underestimates. Compared with the aged group, the long-lived group had more naive CD4+ T cells, fewer expanded clones and increased TCR diversity, suggesting age selection.

The method was 5' RACE. The sequencing machine was an Illumina HiSeq 2500. A second PCR of about 7 to 12 cycles was run with a J-beta primer mix and a sample-barcoded 5' primer. A unique molecular identifier was introduced onto each TCR beta cDNA molecule by a template-switch 5' adaptor carrying 12 random nucleotides. At least 2.5 million CDR3-containing paired-end reads were obtained from each sample. The Mint cDNA synthesis kit, primed by a TRBC-specific oligonucleotide, was used to synthesize first-strand cDNA from all RNA. Following uracil-DNA glycosylase treatment, a first 18-cycle PCR with universal primers M1SS and BC2_uni_R was performed on all cDNA. In the original analysis: For normalization, 1 million high-quality reads, each with a distinct molecular identifier, were randomly selected from each sample. Reads sharing molecular identifiers were discarded rather than binned into consensus sequences. MiTCR, with a Q25 quality threshold and the strictest error-elimination algorithm, was used for CDR3 identification, clonotype clustering and error correction. A nonparametric unseen species model using Euler transformation provided a lower-bound estimate of total TCR beta diversity. TCRdb redid the processing of the public reads, applying fastp at Q25 and MiXCR, and retained in-frame beta chains. Here each entry gathers all rows of one CDR3 protein and keeps the most common genes and DNA. TCRdb's processing, not the authors', yielded these V and J calls. Recorded for this sample are about a million distinct CDR3 sequences; around 48% of them occurred a single time. In total, the top ten clones hold around 15% of the sample.

The donors were roughly 38 Caucasian individuals from Russia, aged roughly 6 to 90 years, who were systemically healthy. Around 9.7 milliliters of peripheral blood were collected from each donor into EDTA-treated Vacutainer tubes. Ficoll-Paque density-gradient centrifugation was used to isolate PBMCs, with at least 6 million per sample. Total RNA was extracted from PBMCs with Trizol reagent, with at least 5.5 micrograms obtained per sample. For every donor, flow cytometry on a PBMC aliquot measured the percentage of naive CD45RAhigh/CD27high T cells. This clonotype was seen just once. The antigen this receptor binds is unknown. Per-base quality was not reported, and no clone a single base away is much larger than it. The receptor's source is a man aged 25 to 45 in good health. Specimen: blood.

CDR3 loop: CASSLQAGASAPQYF. The DNA sequence is as follows: TGCGCCAGCAGCTTGCAGGCAGGGGCCTCCGCACCGCAGTACTTC. Here the chain combines TRBV5-1 and TRBJ2-7, and the D gene may be TRBD1, 6 bases matching. The CDR3 has 15 amino acids, counting the end cysteine and phenylalanine. Left in the record is the CDR3 DNA by itself, 45 bases read in frame from the first base. V and J lose 1 base and 9 bases, and a span of 20 bases separates them. The CDR1 and CDR2 encoded by the germline V gene are SGHRS and YFSETQ.